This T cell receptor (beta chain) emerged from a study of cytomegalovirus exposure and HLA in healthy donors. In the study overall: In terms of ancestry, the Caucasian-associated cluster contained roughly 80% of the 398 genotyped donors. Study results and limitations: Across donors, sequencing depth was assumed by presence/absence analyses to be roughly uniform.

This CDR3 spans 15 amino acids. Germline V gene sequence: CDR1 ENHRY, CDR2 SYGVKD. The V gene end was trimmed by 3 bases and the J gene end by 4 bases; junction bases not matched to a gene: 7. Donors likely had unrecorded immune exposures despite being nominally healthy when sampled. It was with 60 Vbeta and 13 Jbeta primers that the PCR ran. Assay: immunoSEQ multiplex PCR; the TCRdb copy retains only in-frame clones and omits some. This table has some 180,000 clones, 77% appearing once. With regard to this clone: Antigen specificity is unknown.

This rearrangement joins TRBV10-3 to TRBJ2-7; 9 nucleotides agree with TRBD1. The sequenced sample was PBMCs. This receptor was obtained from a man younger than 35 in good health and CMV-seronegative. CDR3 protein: CAISDKDRGGYEQYF. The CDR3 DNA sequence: TGTGCCATCAGTGACAAGGACAGGGGCGGGTACGAGCAGTACTTC.